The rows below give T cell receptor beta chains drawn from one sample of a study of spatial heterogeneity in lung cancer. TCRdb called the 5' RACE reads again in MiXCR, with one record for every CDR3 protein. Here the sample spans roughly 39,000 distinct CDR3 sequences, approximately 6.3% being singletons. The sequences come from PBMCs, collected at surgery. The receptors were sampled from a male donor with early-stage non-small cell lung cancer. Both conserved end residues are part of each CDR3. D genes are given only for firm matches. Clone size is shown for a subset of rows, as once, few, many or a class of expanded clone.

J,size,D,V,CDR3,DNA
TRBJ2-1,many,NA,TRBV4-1,CASSPRGLADFNEQFF,TGCGCCAGCAGCCCAAGGGGGCTAGCGGATTTCAATGAGCAGTTCTTC
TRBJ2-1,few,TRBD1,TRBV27,CASSPAGQDKNEQFF,TGTGCCAGCAGTCCCGCGGGACAGGACAAGAATGAGCAGTTCTTC
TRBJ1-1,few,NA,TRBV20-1,CSARDIGINTEAFF,TGCAGTGCTAGAGATATCGGCATAAACACTGAAGCTTTCTTT
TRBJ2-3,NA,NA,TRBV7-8,CASSWSGAGGTDTQYF,TGTGCCAGCAGCTGGAGTGGGGCAGGGGGCACAGATACGCAGTATTTT
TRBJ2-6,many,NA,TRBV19,CASSRATEGDVLTF,TGTGCCAGTAGTAGAGCCACGGAGGGCGACGTCCTGACTTTC
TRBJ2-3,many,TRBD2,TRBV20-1,CSANPLRGVASTDTQYF,TGCAGTGCTAATCCCCTGCGGGGGGTAGCTAGCACAGATACGCAGTATTTT
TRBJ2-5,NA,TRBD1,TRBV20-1,CSASRQGGETQYF,TGCAGTGCTAGCCGACAGGGTGGCGAGACCCAGTACTTC
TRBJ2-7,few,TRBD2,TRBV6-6,CASSAESGGAHEQYF,TGTGCCAGCAGTGCTGAGAGCGGGGGGGCCCACGAGCAGTACTTC
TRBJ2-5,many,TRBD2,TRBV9,CASSVALTSEETQYF,TGTGCCAGCAGCGTAGCATTGACTAGCGAAGAGACCCAGTACTTC
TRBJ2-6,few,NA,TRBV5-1,CASSVPGANVLTF,TGCGCCAGCAGCGTCCCTGGGGCCAACGTCCTGACTTTC
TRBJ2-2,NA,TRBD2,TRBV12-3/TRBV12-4,CASSPPLLAGGRSRAGELFF,TGTGCCAGCAGTCCCCCGTTACTAGCGGGGGGGAGAAGTAGGGCCGGGGAGCTGTTTTTT
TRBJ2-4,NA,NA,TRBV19,CASSRKLAKNIQYF,TGTGCCAGTAGCCGAAAGCTAGCCAAAAACATTCAGTACTTC
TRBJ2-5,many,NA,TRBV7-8,CASSPTRGLGKTQYF,TGTGCCAGCAGCCCCACGCGGGGGCTTGGGAAGACCCAGTACTTC
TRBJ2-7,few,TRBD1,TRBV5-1,CASSVAGTGSGEQYF,TGCGCCAGCAGCGTAGCCGGGACAGGGTCGGGGGAGCAGTACTTC
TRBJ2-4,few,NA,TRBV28,CASRETQKNIQYF,TGTGCCAGCAGAGAAACACAGAAAAACATTCAGTACTTC
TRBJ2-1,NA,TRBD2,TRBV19,CASSSLAGAYNEQFF,TGTGCCAGTAGTTCACTAGCGGGGGCCTACAATGAGCAGTTCTTC
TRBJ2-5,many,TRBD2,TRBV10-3,CAISDGTSGGQETQYF,TGTGCCATCAGTGACGGGACTAGCGGGGGGCAAGAGACCCAGTACTTC
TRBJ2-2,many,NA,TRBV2,CASSEGRGPGELFF,TGTGCCAGCAGTGAGGGCAGGGGTCCCGGGGAGCTGTTTTTT
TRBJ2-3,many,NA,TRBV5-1,CASSRSTDTQYF,TGCGCCAGCAGCCGAAGCACAGATACGCAGTATTTT
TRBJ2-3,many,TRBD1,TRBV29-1,CSVADRGSKDTQYF,TGCAGCGTCGCGGACAGGGGGAGTAAAGATACGCAGTATTTT
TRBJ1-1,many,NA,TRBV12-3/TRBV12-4,CASSLARVWEGLTEAFF,TGTGCCAGCAGTTTAGCGCGAGTCTGGGAAGGGTTGACTGAAGCTTTCTTT
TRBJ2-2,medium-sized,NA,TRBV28,CASSLADRGDGELFF,TGTGCCAGCAGTTTAGCGGATAGGGGTGACGGGGAGCTGTTTTTT
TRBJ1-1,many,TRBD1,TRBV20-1,CSAKGGPGAEAFF,TGCAGTGCTAAAGGGGGCCCGGGGGCTGAAGCTTTCTTT
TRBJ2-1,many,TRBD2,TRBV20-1,CSATLTSGGSNEQFF,TGCAGTGCTACACTGACTAGCGGGGGTTCCAATGAGCAGTTCTTC
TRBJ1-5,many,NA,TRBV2,CASSEFEVQPQHF,TGTGCCAGCAGTGAGTTCGAGGTTCAGCCCCAGCATTTT
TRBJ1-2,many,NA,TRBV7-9,CASSLIQGHGYTF,TGTGCCAGCAGCTTAATCCAGGGACATGGCTACACCTTC
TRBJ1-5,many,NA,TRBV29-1,CSVCVTGGGNQPQHF,TGCAGCGTTTGTGTCACGGGTGGGGGCAATCAGCCCCAGCATTTT
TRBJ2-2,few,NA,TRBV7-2,CASSLERAGRVTGELFF,TGTGCCAGCAGCTTAGAAAGGGCAGGGCGTGTCACCGGGGAGCTGTTTTTT
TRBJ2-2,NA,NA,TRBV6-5,CASTREPPGELFF,TGTGCCAGCACTAGGGAGCCCCCCGGGGAGCTGTTTTTT
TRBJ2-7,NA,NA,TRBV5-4,CASSPLSAVIGGAKREQYF,TGTGCCAGCAGCCCTCTGTCAGCGGTCATTGGCGGGGCGAAACGCGAGCAGTACTTC
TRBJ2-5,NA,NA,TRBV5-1,CASSPWTDETQYF,TGCGCCAGCAGCCCCTGGACAGACGAGACCCAGTACTTC
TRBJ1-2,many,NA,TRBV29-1,CSVLNQGSYGYTF,TGCAGCGTCTTGAACCAGGGATCCTACGGCTACACCTTC
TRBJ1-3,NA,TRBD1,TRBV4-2,CASRTGSGGSTIYF,TGTGCCAGCAGGACAGGGTCCGGAGGAAGCACCATATATTTT
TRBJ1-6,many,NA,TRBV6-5,CASSLADSYNSPLHF,TGTGCCAGCAGTCTTGCGGACTCCTATAATTCACCCCTCCACTTT
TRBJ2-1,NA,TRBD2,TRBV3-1,CASSQVPAGGYNEQFF,TGTGCCAGCAGCCAAGTCCCAGCGGGGGGATACAATGAGCAGTTCTTC
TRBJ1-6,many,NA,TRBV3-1,CASSQMRAHTNSPLHF,TGTGCCAGCAGCCAGATGCGAGCCCATACTAATTCACCCCTCCACTTT
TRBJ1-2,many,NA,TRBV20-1,CSASWGGERSGYTF,TGCAGTGCTAGTTGGGGGGGAGAGAGGAGTGGCTACACCTTC
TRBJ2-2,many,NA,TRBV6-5,CATLTAGSNTGELFF,TGTGCCACTCTCACGGCAGGGTCGAACACCGGGGAGCTGTTTTTT
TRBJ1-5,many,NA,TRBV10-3,CAISESRGRVNQPQHF,TGTGCCATCAGTGAGTCCCGGGGCAGGGTCAATCAGCCCCAGCATTTT
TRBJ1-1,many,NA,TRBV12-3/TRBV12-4,CASSFRRGSTEAFF,TGTGCCAGCAGTTTTCGTCGGGGTAGCACTGAAGCTTTCTTT
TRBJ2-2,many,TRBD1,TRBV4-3,CASSQGGGRSDRGHTGELFF,TGCGCCAGCAGCCAAGGTGGGGGTAGATCGGACAGGGGCCACACCGGGGAGCTGTTTTTT
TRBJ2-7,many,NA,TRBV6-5,CASSYQQAGGREQYF,TGTGCCAGCAGTTACCAGCAGGCAGGAGGCAGGGAGCAGTACTTC
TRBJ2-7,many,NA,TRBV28,CASSFFLRASYEQYF,TGTGCCAGCAGTTTTTTCTTGAGGGCCTCCTACGAGCAGTACTTC
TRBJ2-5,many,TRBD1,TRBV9,CASSAGTAQGTQYF,TGTGCCAGCAGCGCCGGGACAGCCCAAGGGACCCAGTACTTC
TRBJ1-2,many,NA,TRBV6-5,CASSGDTSNYGYTF,TGTGCCAGCAGTGGGGACACTTCTAACTATGGCTACACCTTC
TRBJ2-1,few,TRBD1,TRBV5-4,CASRMDRGSYNEQFF,TGTGCCAGCAGGATGGACAGGGGCTCCTACAATGAGCAGTTCTTC
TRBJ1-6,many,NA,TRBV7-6,CASSLGRAARRDSPLHF,TGTGCCAGCAGCTTAGGGCGGGCCGCACGGAGGGATTCACCCCTCCACTTT
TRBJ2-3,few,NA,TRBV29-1,CSVEEASGTDTQYF,TGCAGCGTTGAAGAAGCTAGCGGCACAGATACGCAGTATTTT
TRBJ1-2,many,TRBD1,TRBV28,CASSSSGTGGGYTF,TGTGCCAGCAGTTCCTCCGGGACAGGTGGAGGCTACACCTTC
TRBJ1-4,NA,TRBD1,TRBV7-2,CASSFRRQGGTNEKLFF,TGTGCCAGCAGCTTCCGACGACAGGGGGGCACTAATGAAAAACTGTTTTTT
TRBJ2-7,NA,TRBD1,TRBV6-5,CASTKGQSYEQYF,TGTGCCAGCACCAAGGGACAGTCCTACGAGCAGTACTTC